This TCR beta chain was sequenced during a study of beta chain features in type 1 diabetes. The CDR3 is made up of 16 amino acids. Germline V gene lookup returns CDR1 SGDLS and CDR2 YYNGEE. V lost 0 bases and J lost 7; bases outside the gene matches: 6. Every isolated RNA sample was fully reverse transcribed, so sequencing captured expressed TCRB transcripts. TCRdb's copy holds only in-frame clones and misses some; the assay was immunoSEQ multiplex PCR. The repertoire has 970,000 or so clones, about a sixth of them found once; the top ten carry 0.023%. This clone has only a few counts. The specimen was naive CD4+ T cells from blood. V usage is TRBV9 and J usage is TRBJ2-1; 11 bases map to TRBD2. The TCR comes from a woman in her late teens or twenties in good health. DNA for the CDR3: TGTGCCAGCAGCGTAGGTAGTCCTAGCGGGAGGAATGAGCAGTTCTTC. Its protein product is CASSVGSPSGRNEQFF.